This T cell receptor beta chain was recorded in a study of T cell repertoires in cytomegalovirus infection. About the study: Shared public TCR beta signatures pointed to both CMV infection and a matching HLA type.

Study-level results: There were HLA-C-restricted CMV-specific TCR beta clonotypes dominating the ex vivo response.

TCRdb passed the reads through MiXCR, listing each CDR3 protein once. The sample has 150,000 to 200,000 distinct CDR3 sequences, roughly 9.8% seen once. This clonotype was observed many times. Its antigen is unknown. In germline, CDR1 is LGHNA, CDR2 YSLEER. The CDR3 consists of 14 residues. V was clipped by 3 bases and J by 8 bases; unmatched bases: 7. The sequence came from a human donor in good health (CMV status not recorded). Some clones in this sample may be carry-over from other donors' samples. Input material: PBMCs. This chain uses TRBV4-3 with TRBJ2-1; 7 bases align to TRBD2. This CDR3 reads CASSHQPTSHEQFF. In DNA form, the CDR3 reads TGCGCCAGCAGCCACCAACCGACTAGCCATGAGCAGTTCTTC.